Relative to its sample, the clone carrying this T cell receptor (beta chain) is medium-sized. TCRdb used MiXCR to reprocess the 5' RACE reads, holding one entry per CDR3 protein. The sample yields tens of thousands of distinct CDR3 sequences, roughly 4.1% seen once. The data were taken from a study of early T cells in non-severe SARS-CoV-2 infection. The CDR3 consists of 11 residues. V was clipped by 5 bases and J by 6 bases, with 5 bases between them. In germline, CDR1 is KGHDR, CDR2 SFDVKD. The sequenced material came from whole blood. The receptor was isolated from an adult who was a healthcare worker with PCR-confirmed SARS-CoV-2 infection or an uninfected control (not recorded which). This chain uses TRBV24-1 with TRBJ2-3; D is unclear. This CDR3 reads CATSALDTQYF. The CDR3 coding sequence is TGTGCCACCAGTGCGCTCGATACGCAGTATTTT.